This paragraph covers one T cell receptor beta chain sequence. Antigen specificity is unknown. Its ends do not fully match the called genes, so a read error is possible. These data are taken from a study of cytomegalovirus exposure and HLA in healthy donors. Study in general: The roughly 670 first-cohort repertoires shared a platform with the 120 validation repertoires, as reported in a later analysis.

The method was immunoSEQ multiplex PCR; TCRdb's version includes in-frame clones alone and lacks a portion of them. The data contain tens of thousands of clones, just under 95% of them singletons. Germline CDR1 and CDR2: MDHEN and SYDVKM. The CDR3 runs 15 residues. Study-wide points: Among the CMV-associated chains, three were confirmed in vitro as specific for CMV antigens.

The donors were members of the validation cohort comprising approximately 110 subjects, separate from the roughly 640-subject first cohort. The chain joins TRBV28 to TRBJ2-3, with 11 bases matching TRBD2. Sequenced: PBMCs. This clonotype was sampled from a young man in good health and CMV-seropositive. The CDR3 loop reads CASSPTSGSIDTQYF. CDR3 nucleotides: TGTGCCAGCAGTCCCACTAGCGGGAGCATAGATACGCAGTATTTT.